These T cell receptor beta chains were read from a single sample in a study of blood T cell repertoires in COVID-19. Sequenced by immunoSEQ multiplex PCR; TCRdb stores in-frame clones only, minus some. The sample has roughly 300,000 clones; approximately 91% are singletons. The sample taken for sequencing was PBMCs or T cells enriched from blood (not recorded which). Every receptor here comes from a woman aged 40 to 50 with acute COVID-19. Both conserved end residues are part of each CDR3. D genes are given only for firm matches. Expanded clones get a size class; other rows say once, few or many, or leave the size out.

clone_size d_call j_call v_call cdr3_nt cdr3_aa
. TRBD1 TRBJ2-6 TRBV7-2 TGTGCCAGCAGCCCGCAGGGGGCGGCTGGGGCCAACGTCCTGACTTTC CASSPQGAAGANVLTF
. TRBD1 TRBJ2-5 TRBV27 TGTGCCAGCAGTTTAGAGGGGACAGGCCGGACCCAGTACTTC CASSLEGTGRTQYF
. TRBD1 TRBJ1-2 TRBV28 TGTGCCAGCAGTGTTGACAGGGCTAATTTTGGCTACACCTTC CASSVDRANFGYTF
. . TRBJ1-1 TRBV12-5 TGTGCTAGTGGACCTAACCTTCGTTCGAGCACTGAAGCTTTCTTT CASGPNLRSSTEAFF
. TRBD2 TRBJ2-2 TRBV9 TGTGCCAGCAGCGTAGAGGGACTAGACACCGGGGAGCTGTTTTTT CASSVEGLDTGELFF
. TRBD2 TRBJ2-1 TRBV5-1 TGCGCCAGCAGCGAGGGACTAACTATCACTGAGCAGTTCTTC CASSEGLTITEQFF
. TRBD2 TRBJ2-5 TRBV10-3 TGTGCCACCCAAGGTAGCGGGGGCCCTACAGAAGAGACCCAGTACTTC CATQGSGGPTEETQYF
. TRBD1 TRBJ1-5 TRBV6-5 TGTGCCAGCTTTAGGACAGGGGGCATGAATCAGCCCCAGCATTTT CASFRTGGMNQPQHF
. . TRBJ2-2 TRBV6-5 TGTGCCAGCAGTTACTCGGAGCACACCGGGGAGCTGTTTTTT CASSYSEHTGELFF
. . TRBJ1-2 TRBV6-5 TGTGCCAGCAGCGCTCGACAAGCCCTCTATGGCTACACCTTC CASSARQALYGYTF
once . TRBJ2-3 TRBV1 TGCACCAGCAGCCAACTACAGGGTACAGCTATAGCGGGAATTTCAGATACGCAGTATTTT CTSSQLQGTAIAGISDTQYF
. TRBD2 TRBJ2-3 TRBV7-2 TGTGCCAGCAGTTCCGGACTAGCGGGGCGGGGTACGCAGTATTTT CASSSGLAGRGTQYF
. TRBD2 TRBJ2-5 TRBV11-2 TGTGCCAGCAGCTTCCAGCGCGCTAGCGGGAGGGAGACCCAGTACTTC CASSFQRASGRETQYF
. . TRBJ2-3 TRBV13 TGTGCCAGCAGATACGACAGGCAACTAGATACGCAGTATTTT CASRYDRQLDTQYF
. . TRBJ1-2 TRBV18 TGTGCCAGCTCACCACCGAAGGGGTCCCATGGCTACACCTTC CASSPPKGSHGYTF
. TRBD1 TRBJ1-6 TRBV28 TGTGCCAGCAGAGGGGGCATGGTTAATAATTCACCCCTCCACTTT CASRGGMVNNSPLHF
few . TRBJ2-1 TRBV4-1 TGCGCCAGCAGCCCCCGGGGAGCGGCCGGAGACAATGAGCAGTTCTTC CASSPRGAAGDNEQFF
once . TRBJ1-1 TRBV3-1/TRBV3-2 TGTGCCAGCAGCCCTAGCTGGGCAGGGAACACTGAAGCTTTCTTT CASSPSWAGNTEAFF
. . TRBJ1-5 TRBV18 TGTGCCAGCTCCCCGGACATCGCCCAGCCCCAGCATTTT CASSPDIAQPQHF
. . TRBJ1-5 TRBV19 TGTGCCAGTACGACCTGGGGCAGGACCAATCAGCCCCAGCATTTT CASTTWGRTNQPQHF
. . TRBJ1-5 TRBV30 TGTGCCTGGAGTGAGAACTCCTGGACAGTAGGGAATCAGCCCCAGCATTTT CAWSENSWTVGNQPQHF
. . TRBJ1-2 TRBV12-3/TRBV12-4 TGTGCCAGCAGCCCCGTGGAGGGGCTTGGCTACACCTTC CASSPVEGLGYTF
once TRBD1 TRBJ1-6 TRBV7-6 TGTGCCAGCAGCTCCACCGGGACAGGGAATTCACCCCTCCACTTT CASSSTGTGNSPLHF
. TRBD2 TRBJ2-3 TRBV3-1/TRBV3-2 TGTGCCAGCAGCCAAGATTTGGTTAGCGGGGATCTTAATACGCAGTATTTT CASSQDLVSGDLNTQYF
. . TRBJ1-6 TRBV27 TGTGCCAGCACCCCCCAGTACTCCTATAATTCACCCCTCCACTTT CASTPQYSYNSPLHF
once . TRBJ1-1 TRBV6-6 TGTGCCAGCAGCCATCCACCGGACAGAGAGAATACTGAAGCTTTCTTT CASSHPPDRENTEAFF
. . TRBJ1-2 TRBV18 TGTGCCAGCTCACCAGAGACTATCTATGGCTACACCTTC CASSPETIYGYTF
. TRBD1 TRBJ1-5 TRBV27 TGTGCCAGCAGTAAACGACAGGGGGCAAGACAGCCCCAGCATTTT CASSKRQGARQPQHF
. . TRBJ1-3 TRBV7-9 TGTGCCAGCAGTTCCCAGGCCTCCTCTGGAAACACCATATATTTT CASSSQASSGNTIYF
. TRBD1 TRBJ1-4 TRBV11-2 TGTGCCAGCAGCCCAACAGGGGGGGGGTTCGAAAAACTGTTTTTT CASSPTGGGFEKLFF
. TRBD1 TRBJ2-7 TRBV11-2 TGTGCCAGCAGCCGGGACAGGGTTGAATCCTACGAGCAGTACTTC CASSRDRVESYEQYF
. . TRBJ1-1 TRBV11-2 TGTGCCAGCAGCCCCCTGATAGGGGGAAGCACTGAAGCTTTCTTT CASSPLIGGSTEAFF
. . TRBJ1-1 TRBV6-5 TGTGCCAGCAGCCCACAGGGAGTATGGACTGAAGCTTTCTTT CASSPQGVWTEAFF
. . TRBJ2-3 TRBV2 TGTGCCAGCAGGCCCCTAGCGGATACGCAGTATTTT CASRPLADTQYF
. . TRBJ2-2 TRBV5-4 TGTGCCAGCCGGGGGACTCGGAACACCGGGGAGCTGTTTTTT CASRGTRNTGELFF
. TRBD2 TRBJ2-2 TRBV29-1 TGCAGCGTTGAGGGGGGGTTGAAGGCGGGAACCGGGGAGCTGTTTTTT CSVEGGLKAGTGELFF
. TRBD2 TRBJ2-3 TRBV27 TGTGCCAGCAGTACAGGACTAGCGGTCACAGATACGCAGTATTTT CASSTGLAVTDTQYF
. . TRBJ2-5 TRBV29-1 TGCAGCGTTGTTTCGACTAGAAGGCCCCAAGAGACCCAGTACTTC CSVVSTRRPQETQYF
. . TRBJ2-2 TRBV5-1 TGCGCCAGCAGCTTGGTGGAGGCGGGGGAGCTGTTTTTT CASSLVEAGELFF
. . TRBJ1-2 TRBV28 TGTGCCAGCAGAGCACAAGGGGTTCTACGGGGCTACACCTTC CASRAQGVLRGYTF
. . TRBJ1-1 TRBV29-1 TGCAGCGTTTATTGGAACACTGAAGCTTTCTTT CSVYWNTEAFF
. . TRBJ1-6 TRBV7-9 TGTGCCAGCAGCTCCCGGACAGTTCCAAGTTCACCCCTCCACTTT CASSSRTVPSSPLHF